A single sample is the source of the 14 T cell receptor beta chains below, sequenced in a study of molecular identifiers for immune sequencing clone quantification. TCRdb reprocessed the PCR reads with MiXCR, giving one entry per CDR3 protein. This sample has approximately 320,000 distinct CDR3 sequences, with 24% found just once. Sample: naive CD8+ T cells from blood, with Jurkat cell RNA spiked in. Subset: FACS-sorted CD8+CD4-CCR7+CD45RA+ naive T cells. These receptors were obtained from a human donor in good health. Some libraries in this study had Jurkat cell RNA spiked in.

About this clonotype: A read error may produce the germline difference seen at one junction end. J is TRBJ1-5 and V is TRBV27; weak D call: TRBD1 (5 bases). Germline loops: CDR1 MNHEY, CDR2 SMNVEV (reference sequence). The CDR3 has 13 amino acids. The CDR3 coding sequence is TGTGCCGGCAGTTTTGGGGCGGATCAGCCCCAGCATTTT. It is translated as CAGSFGADQPQHF.

On this clonotype: Possible read error: a much larger clone is one base away. V and J are TRBV29-1 and TRBJ2-1, with D possibly being TRBD1 (5 bases). Trimming took 1 base from V and 0 from J, leaving 10 bases between them. From germline, CDR1 is SQVTM and CDR2 ANQGSEA. This CDR3 comprises 15 residues. CDR3 in amino acids: CSVEGGQGSYNEQFF. CDR3 in DNA: TGCAGCGTTGAAGGGGGCCAAGGCTCCTACAATGAGCAGTTCTTC.

The chain uses TRBV11-2 and TRBJ2-3, with 8 bases that match TRBD1. V lost 0 bases to trimming and J lost 1 base; unmatched junction nucleotides: 3. Germline CDR1 reads SGHAT; CDR2 reads FQNNGV. This CDR3 spans 16 amino acids. The CDR3 sequence: CASSLEDRVGTDTQYF. The CDR3 region has the DNA TGTGCCAGCAGCTTAGAGGACAGGGTCGGCACAGATACGCAGTATTTT.

The chain joins TRBV7-9 to TRBJ1-6, with D possibly being TRBD1 (5 bases). This CDR3 is built from 16 residues. Germline lookup yields CDR1 SEHNR and CDR2 FQNEAQ (reference sequence). V was clipped by 1 base and J by 3 bases, with 10 bases between them. CDR3: CASSLGGGGYNSPLHF. In nucleotides, the CDR3 is TGTGCCAGCAGCTTAGGCGGCGGGGGCTATAATTCACCCCTCCACTTT. Filled out from reference TRBV7-9 and TRBJ1-6, the complete variable domain reads DTGVSQNPRHKITKRGQNVTFRCDPISEHNRLYWYRQTLGQGPEFLTYFQNEAQLEKSRLLSDRFSAERPKGSFSTLEIQRTEQGDSAMYLCASSLGGGGYNSPLHFGNGTRLTVT.

The V and J genes are TRBV25-1 and TRBJ2-7, with D hard to call. The CDR3 has 11 residues. Germline lookup yields CDR1 MGHDK and CDR2 SYGVNS. The V gene lost 8 bases and the J gene lost 3 bases, with 8 bases spanning the gap. The CDR3 bases are TGTGCCAGCCACACGGGCTACGAGCAGTACTTC. It specifies CASHTGYEQYF.

This clonotype was counted at least ten times. V is TRBV5-1 and J is TRBJ2-3, with D perhaps matching TRBD1 (6 bases). Germline assignment: CDR1 SGHRS and CDR2 YFSETQ. CDR3 length equals 13 residues. Trimming left V 5 bases short and J 10 bases short, with 17 bases between. This chain's CDR3 is CASSHGWGQSQYF. CDR3 bases: TGCGCCAGCAGTCATGGCTGGGGGCAATCGCAGTATTTT.

This clonotype came up a few times. J is TRBJ2-3 and V is TRBV6-1; D is ambiguous. CDR1 MNHNS and CDR2 SASEGT come from the germline V gene. The CDR3 covers 13 residues. V was pared by 3 bases and J by 4 bases, with 8 bases between. This CDR3 is CASSDRVADTQYF. The CDR3 DNA follows: TGTGCCAGCAGTGATAGAGTGGCAGATACGCAGTATTTT.

Many counts were recorded for this clonotype. This rearrangement joins TRBV29-1 to TRBJ2-1; 8 bases match TRBD2. Trimming took 6 bases from V and 1 from J; bases not matched to a gene: 5. Germline V gene sequence: CDR1 SQVTM, CDR2 ANQGSEA. The CDR3 has 14 residues. CDR3 sequence reads: CSVLLAVSYNEQFF. Here the CDR3 DNA reads TGCAGCGTCCTACTAGCGGTGTCCTACAATGAGCAGTTCTTC.

V gene TRBV21-1 combines with J gene TRBJ2-5; the table assigns TRBD1, which was not confirmed against the DNA. TRBV21-1 is a pseudogene locus. There are 15 residues in the CDR3. The CDR3 is CASSKARRGIQTQYF. The CDR3 DNA reads as TGTGCCAGCAGCAAAGCGCGTAGGGGTATACAGACCCAGTACTTC.

This clonotype was seen only a few times. The V call is TRBV4-3, the J call TRBJ2-5; the D gene is possibly TRBD2 (5 bases). There are 15 residues in the CDR3. Germline V lookup: CDR1 LGHNA, CDR2 YSLEER. Trimming left V 1 base short and J 5 bases short, with 14 bases between. CDR3 sequence (DNA): TGCGCCAGCAGCCAAGGGACGGGGTCGGTGGAGACCCAGTACTTC. This translates into CASSQGTGSVETQYF.

This rearrangement joins TRBV30 to TRBJ1-1; D perhaps matches TRBD1 (6 bases). The CDR3 is 13 amino acids. V lost 5 bases and J lost 4, with 14 bases in between. CDR1 and CDR2 (germline): GTSNPN, SVGIG (reference sequence). CDR3 nucleotide sequence: TGTGCCTGGGCCTACAGGGACGGCACTGAAGCTTTCTTT. Translating it yields CAWAYRDGTEAFF.

In regard to this clonotype: Its ends do not fully match the called genes, so a read error is possible. This chain uses TRBV7-3 with TRBJ2-6; 9 bases agree with TRBD1. Germline CDR1 and CDR2: SGHTA and FQGTGA. This CDR3 is 19 amino acids long. The CDR3 sequence: CASSLGQGPLVSGPNVLTF. The CDR3 DNA reads TGTGCCAGCAGCTTGGGACAGGGCCCCCTGGTCTCTGGGCCCAACGTCCTGACTTTC.

This clonotype was detected ten times or more. The J gene is TRBJ2-5, the V gene TRBV6-1; 11 bases agree with TRBD2. V dropped 1 base and J dropped 0; count of bases not matched to a gene: 4. The germline V gene has CDR1 MNHNS and CDR2 SASEGT. CDR3 length: 17 residues. The CDR3 loop reads CASSEGLAGSYQETQYF. The CDR3 nucleotides are TGTGCCAGCAGTGAAGGACTAGCGGGATCCTACCAAGAGACCCAGTACTTC.

Ten or more counts support this clonotype. This chain links TRBV13 with TRBJ2-3; TRBD2 aligns across 12 bases. The CDR3 is 16 amino acids. Germline trimming cut 5 bases from V and 4 bases from J; bases unmatched to any gene: 7. The germline V gene has CDR1 PRHDT and CDR2 FYEKMQ (reference sequence). The CDR3 DNA reads TGTGCCAGCAGCCCTCCAGGACTAGCGGGATCAGATACGCAGTATTTT. The encoded protein is CASSPPGLAGSDTQYF.